Given below is one TCR beta chain in context. The data stem from a study of blood T cell repertoires in COVID-19. Trimming left V 2 bases short and J 5 bases short, with 10 bases between. CDR1 is KGHSH and CDR2 is LQKENI in the germline V gene. The CDR3 totals 15 residues. Data came from immunoSEQ multiplex PCR; TCRdb stores just in-frame clones and leaves some out. The repertoire consists of 300,000 to 400,000 clones, with around 90% occurring once and the leading ten covering 1%. What was sequenced was peripheral blood. The chain uses TRBV18 and TRBJ1-6; D gene uncertain. This clonotype originated in a man in his forties or fifties with active or convalescent COVID-19. CDR3 protein: CASSPSGVDNSPLHF. The CDR3 DNA reads as TGTGCCAGCTCACCATCTGGAGTCGATAATTCACCCCTCCACTTT.